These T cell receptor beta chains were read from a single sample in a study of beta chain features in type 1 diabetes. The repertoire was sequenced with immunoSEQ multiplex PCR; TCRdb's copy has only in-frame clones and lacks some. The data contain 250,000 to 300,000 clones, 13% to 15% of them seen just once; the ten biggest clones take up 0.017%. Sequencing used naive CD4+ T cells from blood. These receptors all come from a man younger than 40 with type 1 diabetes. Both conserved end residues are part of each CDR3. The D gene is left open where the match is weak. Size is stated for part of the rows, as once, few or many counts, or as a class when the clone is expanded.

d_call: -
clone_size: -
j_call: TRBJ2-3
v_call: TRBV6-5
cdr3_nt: TGTGCCAGCAGGTCCTACAGCACAGATACGCAGTATTTT
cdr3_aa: CASRSYSTDTQYF

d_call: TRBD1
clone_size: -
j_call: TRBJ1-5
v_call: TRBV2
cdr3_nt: TGTGCCAGCAGTTGGACAGGGAGGGGCAATCAGCCCCAGCATTTT
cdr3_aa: CASSWTGRGNQPQHF

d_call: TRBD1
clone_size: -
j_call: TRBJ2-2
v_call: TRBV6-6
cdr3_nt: TGTGCCAGCAGTTACGGCCCGACAGGGGGCACCGGGGAGCTGTTTTTT
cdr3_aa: CASSYGPTGGTGELFF

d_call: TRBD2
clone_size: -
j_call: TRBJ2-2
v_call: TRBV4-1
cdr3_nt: TGCGCCAGCAGCCAAGTTCTAGCGGGAGTACTAGGGGAGCTGTTTTTT
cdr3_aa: CASSQVLAGVLGELFF

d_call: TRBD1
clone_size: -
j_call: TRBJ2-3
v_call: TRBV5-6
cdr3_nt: TGTGCCAGCAGCCGTCGGGACAGGAGCACAGATACGCAGTATTTT
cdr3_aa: CASSRRDRSTDTQYF

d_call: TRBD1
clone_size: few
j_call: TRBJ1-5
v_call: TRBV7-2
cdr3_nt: TGTGCCAGCAGCTCGGGACAGGTGGTCCAGCCCCAGCATTTT
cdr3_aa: CASSSGQVVQPQHF

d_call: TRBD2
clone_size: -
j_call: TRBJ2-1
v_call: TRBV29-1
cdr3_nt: TGCAGCGTTGCGCGGACTAGCGGCTACAATGAGCAGTTCTTC
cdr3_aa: CSVARTSGYNEQFF

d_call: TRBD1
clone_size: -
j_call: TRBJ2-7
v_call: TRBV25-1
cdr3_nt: TGTGCCAGCAGGATGGGCAGGGGGCCTTACGAGCAGTACTTC
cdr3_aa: CASRMGRGPYEQYF

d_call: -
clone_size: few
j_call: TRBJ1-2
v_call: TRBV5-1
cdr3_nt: TGCGCCAGCAGCGTAAATAACTATGGCTACACCTTC
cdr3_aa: CASSVNNYGYTF

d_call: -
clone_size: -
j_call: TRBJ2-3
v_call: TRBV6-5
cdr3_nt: TGTGCCAGCAGTTACAATCGGGTACCGCAGTATTTT
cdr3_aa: CASSYNRVPQYF

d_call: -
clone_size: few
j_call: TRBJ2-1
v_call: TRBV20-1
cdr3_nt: TGCAGTTCAACTAGCATCAATGAGCAGTTCTTC
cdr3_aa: CSSTSINEQFF

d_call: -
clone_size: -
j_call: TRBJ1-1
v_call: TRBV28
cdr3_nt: TGTGCCAGCAGTGGCCCGACAGGTCGAGCTTTCTTT
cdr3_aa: CASSGPTGRAFF

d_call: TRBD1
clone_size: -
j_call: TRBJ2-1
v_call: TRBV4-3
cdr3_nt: TGCGCCAGCAGCCAGGACAGGGTGGACTACAATGAGCAGTTCTTC
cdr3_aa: CASSQDRVDYNEQFF

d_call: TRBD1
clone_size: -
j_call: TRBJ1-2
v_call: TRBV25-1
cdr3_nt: TGTGCCAGCAGGAGGACAGGAACTAACTATGGCTACACCTTC
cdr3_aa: CASRRTGTNYGYTF

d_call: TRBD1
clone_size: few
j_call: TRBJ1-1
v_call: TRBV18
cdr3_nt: TGTGCCAGCTCACGATACCGGGGGACAGAGGGCGAAGCTTTCTTT
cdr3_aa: CASSRYRGTEGEAFF

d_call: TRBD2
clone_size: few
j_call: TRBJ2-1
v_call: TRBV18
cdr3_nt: TGTGCCAGCTCACTCGGGACTAGCGGGAGTGGGAATGAGCAGTTCTTC
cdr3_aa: CASSLGTSGSGNEQFF

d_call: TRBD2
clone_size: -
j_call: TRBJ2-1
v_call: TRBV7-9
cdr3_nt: TGTGCCAGCAGCCCGAGCGGGAGTGGTGGTGAGCAGTTCTTC
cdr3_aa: CASSPSGSGGEQFF

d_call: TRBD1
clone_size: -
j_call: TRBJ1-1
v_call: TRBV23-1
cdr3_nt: TGCGCCAGCAGTCCATCTCCAGGGGGACCTAACACTGAAGCTTTCTTT
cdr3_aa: CASSPSPGGPNTEAFF

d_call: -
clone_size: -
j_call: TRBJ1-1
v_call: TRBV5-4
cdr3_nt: TGTGCCAGCAGCCCGACAGAACCGAACACTGAAGCTTTCTTT
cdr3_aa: CASSPTEPNTEAFF

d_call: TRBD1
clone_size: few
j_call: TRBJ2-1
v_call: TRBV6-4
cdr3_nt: TGTGCCAGCAGTGACTCGTTTCGGGCAGGGGGCAATGAGCAGTTCTTC
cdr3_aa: CASSDSFRAGGNEQFF

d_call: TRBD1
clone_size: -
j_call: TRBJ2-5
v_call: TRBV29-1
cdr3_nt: TGCAGCGTTGAAGATCGTGACAGGGCTAGAGAGACCCAGTACTTC
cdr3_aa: CSVEDRDRARETQYF

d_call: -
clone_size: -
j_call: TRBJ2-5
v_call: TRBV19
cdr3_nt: TGTGCCAGTAGTAACAGGACGACAGAGACCCAGTACTTC
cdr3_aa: CASSNRTTETQYF

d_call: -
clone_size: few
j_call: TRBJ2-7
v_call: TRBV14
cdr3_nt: TGTGCCAGCAGCCACGGCAGGGCCTTCTACGAGCAGTACTTC
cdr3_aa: CASSHGRAFYEQYF

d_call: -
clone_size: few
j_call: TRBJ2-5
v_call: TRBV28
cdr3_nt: TGTGCCAGCAGTGTGGGACATGCGGAGACCCAGTACTTC
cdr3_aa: CASSVGHAETQYF

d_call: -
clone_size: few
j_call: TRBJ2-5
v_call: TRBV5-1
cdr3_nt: TGCGCCAGCAGCTTGGCAGTCCTCCAAGAGACCCAGTACTTC
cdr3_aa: CASSLAVLQETQYF

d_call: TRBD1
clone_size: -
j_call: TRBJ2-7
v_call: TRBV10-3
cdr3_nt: TGTGCCATCAATGCCGGGACAGCCTACGAGCAGTACTTC
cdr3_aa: CAINAGTAYEQYF

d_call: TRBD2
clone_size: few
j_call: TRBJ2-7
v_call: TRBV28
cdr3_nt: TGTGCCAGCAGCCCAGGGACTAGCGGGAGCTACGAGCAGTACTTC
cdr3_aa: CASSPGTSGSYEQYF

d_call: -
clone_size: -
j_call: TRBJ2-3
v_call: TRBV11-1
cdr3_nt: TGTGCCAGCAGGAGGCGGGAAGGGGCAGATACGCAGTATTTT
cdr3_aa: CASRRREGADTQYF

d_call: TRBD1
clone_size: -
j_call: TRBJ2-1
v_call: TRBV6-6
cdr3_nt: TGTGCCAGCAGTTACTTAGGGGGCGGTGAGCAGTTCTTC
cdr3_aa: CASSYLGGGEQFF

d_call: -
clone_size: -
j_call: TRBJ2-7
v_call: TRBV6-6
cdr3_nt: TGTGCCAGCAGTAGACTGGATGCCTACGAGCAGTACTTC
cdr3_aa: CASSRLDAYEQYF

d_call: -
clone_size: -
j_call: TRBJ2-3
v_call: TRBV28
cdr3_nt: TGTGCCAGCAGGGAGGGCACAGATACGCAGTATTTT
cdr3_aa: CASREGTDTQYF

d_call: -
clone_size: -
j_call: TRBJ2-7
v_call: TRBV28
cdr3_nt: TGTGCCAGCTCTACGCCACTCCCCTACGAGCAGTACTTC
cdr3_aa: CASSTPLPYEQYF

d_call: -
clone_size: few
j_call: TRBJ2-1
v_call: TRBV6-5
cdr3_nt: TGTGCCAGCAGGAGGGCTAGCCAGTACAATGAGCAGTTCTTC
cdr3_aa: CASRRASQYNEQFF

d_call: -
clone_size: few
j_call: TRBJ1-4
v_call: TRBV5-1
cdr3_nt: TGCGCCAGCAGCGCAGAGGGATCTAATGAAAAACTGTTTTTT
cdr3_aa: CASSAEGSNEKLFF

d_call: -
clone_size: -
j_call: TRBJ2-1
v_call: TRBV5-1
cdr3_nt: TGCGCCAGCACCCCGGACTCCAGCTCCTACAATGAGCAGTTCTTC
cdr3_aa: CASTPDSSSYNEQFF

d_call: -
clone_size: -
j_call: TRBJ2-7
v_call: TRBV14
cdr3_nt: TGTGCCAGCAGCCAAGATCTCGGGGACTCATACTTC
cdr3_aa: CASSQDLGDSYF

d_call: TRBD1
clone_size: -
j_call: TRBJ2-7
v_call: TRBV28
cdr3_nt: TGTGCCAGCAGTTTATGGGGGACAGGGTCCTACGAGCAGTACTTC
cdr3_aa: CASSLWGTGSYEQYF

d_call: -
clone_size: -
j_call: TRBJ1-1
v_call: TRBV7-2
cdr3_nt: TGTGCCAGCAGCCCCTATGGGCCCATGAACACTGAAGCTTTCTTT
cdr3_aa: CASSPYGPMNTEAFF

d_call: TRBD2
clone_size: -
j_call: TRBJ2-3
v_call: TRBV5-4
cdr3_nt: TGTGCCAGCAGCAGGACTAGCCTCACAGATACGCAGTATTTT
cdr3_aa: CASSRTSLTDTQYF

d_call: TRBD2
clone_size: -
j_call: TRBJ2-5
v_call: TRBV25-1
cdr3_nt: TGTGCCGCGAGATCTAGCGGGGGAGAGACCCAGTACTTC
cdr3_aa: CAARSSGGETQYF

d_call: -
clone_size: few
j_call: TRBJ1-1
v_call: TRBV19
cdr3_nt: TGTGCCAGTAGTCCCGGCAGGGTGAACACTGAAGCTTTCTTT
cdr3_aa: CASSPGRVNTEAFF

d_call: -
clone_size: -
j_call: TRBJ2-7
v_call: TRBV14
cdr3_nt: TGTGCCAGCAGCCCTATGGCAGGACTCCGGTTCGAGCAGTACTTC
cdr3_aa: CASSPMAGLRFEQYF

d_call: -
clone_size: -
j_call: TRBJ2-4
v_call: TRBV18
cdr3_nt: TGTGCCAGCTCACCACCGGAGGGGTCAGCCAAAAACATTCAGTACTTC
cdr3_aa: CASSPPEGSAKNIQYF

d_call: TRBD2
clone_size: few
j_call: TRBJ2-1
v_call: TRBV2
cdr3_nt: TGTGCCAGCAGTCCTAGACTAGCGGACAATGAGCAGTTCTTC
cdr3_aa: CASSPRLADNEQFF

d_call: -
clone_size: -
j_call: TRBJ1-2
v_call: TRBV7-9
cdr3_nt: TGTGCCAGCAGCTTAGGGGGCTCGGTTTCTAACTATGGCTACACCTTC
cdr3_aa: CASSLGGSVSNYGYTF

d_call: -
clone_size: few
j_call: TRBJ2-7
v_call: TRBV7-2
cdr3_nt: TGTGCCAGCAGCCTCATGTCTGCTAGCTCCTACGAGCAGTACTTC
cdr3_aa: CASSLMSASSYEQYF

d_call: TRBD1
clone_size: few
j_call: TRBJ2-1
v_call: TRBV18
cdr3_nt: TGTGCCAGCTCACCACCGTCGGACAGGGGGCGTCATCAGTTCTTC
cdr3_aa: CASSPPSDRGRHQFF

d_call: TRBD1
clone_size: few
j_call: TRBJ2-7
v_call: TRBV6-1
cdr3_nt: TGTGCCAGCAGTATGACAGGGACGGAGCAGTACTTC
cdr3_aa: CASSMTGTEQYF

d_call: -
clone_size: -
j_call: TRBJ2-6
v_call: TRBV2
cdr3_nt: TGTGCCAGCGTAAGAGACAGGATCTCTGGGGCCAACGTCCTGACTTTC
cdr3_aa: CASVRDRISGANVLTF

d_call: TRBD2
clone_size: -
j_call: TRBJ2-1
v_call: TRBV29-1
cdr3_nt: TGCAGCGTCCCCTCAGGGACTGGGACTAGCATAAATGAGCAGTTCTTC
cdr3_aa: CSVPSGTGTSINEQFF

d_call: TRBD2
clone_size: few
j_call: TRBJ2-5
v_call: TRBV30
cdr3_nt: TGTGCCTGGAGTGGGACTAGCGGGAGGACAGAGACCCAGTACTTC
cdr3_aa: CAWSGTSGRTETQYF

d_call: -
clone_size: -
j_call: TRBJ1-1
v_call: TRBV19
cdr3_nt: TGTGCCAGTAATGGACAGTCGAACACTGAAGCTTTCTTT
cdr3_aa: CASNGQSNTEAFF

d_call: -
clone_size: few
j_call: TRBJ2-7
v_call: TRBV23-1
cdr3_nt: TGCGCCAGCAGTCCGGAAGCGGAACCTCCCCTCTCCTACGAGCAGTACTTC
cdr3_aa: CASSPEAEPPLSYEQYF